Sequencing of this T cell receptor (beta chain) was carried out in a study of blood T cell repertoires in COVID-19. Whole-study context: Some COVID-19 samples were acute and others convalescent; all came from the United States, Italy and Spain. Sample material is recorded as cDNA or gDNA derived from T cells, B-cell-depleted T cells, or PBMCs.

Seattle enrolled patients during active infection and tracked them longitudinally. The length of the CDR3 is 13 residues. The germline V gene has CDR1 SGHVS and CDR2 FNYEAQ. With 1 base removed from V and 2 bases from J, the gap between germline ends came to 6 bases. Produced via immunoSEQ multiplex PCR; TCRdb's table is partial and in-frame only. The table lists approximately 120,000 clones, approximately 74% of them singletons. The sequence was collected from a man older than 75 with COVID-19, enrolled during active disease. The chain employs TRBV7-6 and TRBJ2-7; D is unresolved. The sample was peripheral blood. The CDR3 sequence: CASSLGFAYEQYF. The CDR3 region has the DNA TGTGCCAGCAGCTTAGGTTTCGCCTACGAGCAGTACTTC.